This TCR beta chain came from a study of CD4 T cells in relation to SARS-CoV-2 and coronaviruses listed by TCRdb under 2021. Context from the whole study: HLA restriction was mapped for shared crossreactive spike epitopes using patient-derived lymphoblastoid cell lines. A different, Illumina-based TCR-beta assay was used to sequence expansion assays from other donors in the study. The Adaptive Biotechnologies TCR-sequencing kit was used for samples from three pre-COVID donors and for the naive versus memory experiments, whereas the other data were Illumina-based. At the level of individual TCR clonotypes, the study measured memory CD4+ T cell crossreactivity between SARS-CoV-2 spike protein and common cold coronavirus spike proteins.

CD4+ T cells from unexposed donors were collected before the COVID-19 pandemic (2011-2018). To separate naive from memory CD4+ T cells, cryopreserved PBMCs first underwent CD4 enrichment and then EasySep naive CD4+ T cell enrichment. The leukapheresis product used for the unexposed donors was purchased from a commercial source. Ficoll-Paque PLUS gradient centrifugation was used to isolate PBMCs from either whole blood or leukapheresis product. PBMCs were either used fresh in the expansion assay or cryopreserved at -140 degrees C. The QIAamp Micro DNA Kit was used to extract genomic DNA from the CD4+ T cells. Broad study findings and their caveats: Small numbers of patients and of tested TCRs limited the study. Naive versus memory sequencing indicated the assay detects memory recall responses rather than primary responses primed during culture. Crossreactivity analysis was centred on spike protein, so crossreactivity against other viral proteins was not assessed. In about 61% of donors, memory CD4+ clonotypes turned up that crossrecognized SARS-CoV-2 and at least one common cold coronavirus spike. No donor contributed both pre-pandemic and post-infection samples, which limited tracing the source of pre-existing responses. Compared with monoreactive clones, crossreactive clones had significantly weaker SARS-CoV-2-driven expansion, a result consistent with antigenic imprinting.

DNA from uncultured naive and memory CD4+ T cells underwent immunoSEQ TCR-beta sequencing at deep resolution. The source study handled its data this way. During preprocessing, nonproductive sequences were removed, as were CDR3s that did not start with C, did not end with F or W, or were shorter than 7 amino acids. Cultured and uncultured naive and memory CD4+ repertoires were searched for previously identified spike- and CEF-reactive CDR3s. CDR3 homology was measured as pairwise Levenshtein distance, computed with the stringdist R package after trimming three terminal residues from each end. This immuneACCESS table, as held by TCRdb, lists in-frame sequences with V and J called but not all clones. Of the missing ones, under half trace to an unresolved V gene in checked studies; the others have no known cause. The V and J calls and the clone size are those of that table, but D and trimming were determined from the DNA. For this sample there are under 70,000 clones; roughly 88% appear just once. The top ten constitute about 1.3% of the sample.

This clone was counted only a few times. Its cognate antigen has yet to be identified. No base quality information exists; no much larger clone differs at one position. The sequence was collected from a human donor in good health. Sequenced: memory CD4+ T cells from PBMCs. The cell subset or site label for this specimen denotes: memory (non-naive) CD4+ T cells.

The DNA sequence is as follows: TGCGCCAGCAGCTTAGAAACAGGGGCCTCCTACAATGAGCAGTTCTTC. Translated, it reads CASSLETGASYNEQFF. The sequence joins TRBV5-1 to TRBJ2-1; 7 of the junction bases match TRBD1. CDR1 and CDR2, looked up from the germline V gene, are SGHRS and YFSETQ. V is trimmed back by 2 bases and J by 0 bases, and the junction contains 5 bases that no gene match accounts for. Measured from the cysteine to the phenylalanine, the CDR3 is 16 residues long. Here the CDR3 DNA is all that survives: 48 bases in frame from base 1.